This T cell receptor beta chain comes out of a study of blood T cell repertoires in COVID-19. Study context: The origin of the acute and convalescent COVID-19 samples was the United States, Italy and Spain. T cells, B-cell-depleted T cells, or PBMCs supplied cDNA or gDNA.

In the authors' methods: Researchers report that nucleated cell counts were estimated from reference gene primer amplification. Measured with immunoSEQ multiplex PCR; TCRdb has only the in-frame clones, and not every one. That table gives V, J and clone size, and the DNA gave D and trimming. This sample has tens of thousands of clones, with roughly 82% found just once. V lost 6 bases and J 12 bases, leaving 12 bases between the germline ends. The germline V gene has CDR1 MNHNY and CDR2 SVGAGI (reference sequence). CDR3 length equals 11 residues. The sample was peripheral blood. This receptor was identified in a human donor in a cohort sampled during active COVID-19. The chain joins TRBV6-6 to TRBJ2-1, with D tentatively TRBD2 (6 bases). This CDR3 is CASSGTGGQFF. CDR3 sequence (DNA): TGTGCCAGCAGCGGGACTGGGGGGCAGTTCTTC.